A selection of T cell receptor beta chains follows, all from one sample in a study of monozygotic twins with inflammatory bowel disease. TCRdb reprocessed the 5' RACE reads; each CDR3 protein has one entry and no DNA is given. Its clone listing holds around 220,000 distinct CDR3 sequences. The sequencing input was blood. The receptors stem from a human donor with ulcerative colitis or Crohn's disease, or a healthy co-twin of an affected twin (not recorded which). The CDR3 runs from the conserved cysteine through the conserved F or W.

v_gene: TRBV12-3/TRBV12-4
j_gene: TRBJ1-1
CDR3aa: CASSPNHPGGTEAFF

v_gene: TRBV4-1
j_gene: TRBJ2-7
CDR3aa: CASSQEGTATYEQYF

v_gene: TRBV5-1
j_gene: TRBJ2-3
CDR3aa: CASSLASGGRTDTQYF

v_gene: TRBV5-8
j_gene: TRBJ1-1
CDR3aa: CASSFGWGLNTEAFF

v_gene: TRBV5-5
j_gene: TRBJ2-3
CDR3aa: CASSLQSTQYF

v_gene: TRBV12-3/TRBV12-4
j_gene: TRBJ1-1
CDR3aa: CASSFGSTPAFF

v_gene: TRBV7-8
j_gene: TRBJ2-7
CDR3aa: CASSLAAGTAREQYF

v_gene: TRBV9
j_gene: TRBJ2-7
CDR3aa: CASSVAGGVTLYEQYF

v_gene: TRBV4-2
j_gene: TRBJ2-1
CDR3aa: CASSRTSGGAGNEQFF

v_gene: TRBV29-1
j_gene: TRBJ1-2
CDR3aa: CSVGTSFDYGYTF

v_gene: TRBV7-3
j_gene: TRBJ2-1
CDR3aa: CASSFRAGGYNEQFF

v_gene: TRBV15
j_gene: TRBJ1-5
CDR3aa: CATSRDPLSVQPQHF

v_gene: TRBV6-2/TRBV6-3
j_gene: TRBJ2-5
CDR3aa: CASSYEVAEETQYF

v_gene: TRBV6-5
j_gene: TRBJ2-3
CDR3aa: CASSYSLADTQYF

v_gene: TRBV7-9
j_gene: TRBJ2-2
CDR3aa: CASSLAAGVRTGELFF

v_gene: TRBV6-2/TRBV6-3
j_gene: TRBJ1-5
CDR3aa: CASTWQGLGNQPQHF

v_gene: TRBV13
j_gene: TRBJ2-2
CDR3aa: CASSKWGLTGELFF

v_gene: TRBV7-2
j_gene: TRBJ2-1
CDR3aa: CASSLAQGGLNEQFF

v_gene: TRBV24-1
j_gene: TRBJ2-6
CDR3aa: CATSDPNYSGANVLTF

v_gene: TRBV20-1
j_gene: TRBJ2-3
CDR3aa: CSAQRGGTDTQYF

v_gene: TRBV20-1
j_gene: TRBJ2-1
CDR3aa: CSAETPSGFYNEQFF

v_gene: TRBV7-2
j_gene: TRBJ2-5
CDR3aa: CASNKPGQGETQYF

v_gene: TRBV20-1
j_gene: TRBJ1-1
CDR3aa: CSARDRGVNTEAFF

v_gene: TRBV7-2
j_gene: TRBJ2-1
CDR3aa: CASSSWTSGSEQFF

v_gene: TRBV25-1
j_gene: TRBJ2-3
CDR3aa: CATNPAGYSDTQYF

v_gene: TRBV7-9
j_gene: TRBJ2-1
CDR3aa: CASASGTSGEQFF

v_gene: TRBV30
j_gene: TRBJ2-5
CDR3aa: CAWAVPGPGRETQYF

v_gene: TRBV4-2
j_gene: TRBJ1-3
CDR3aa: CASSQAPVGGGNTIYF

v_gene: TRBV5-1
j_gene: TRBJ2-1
CDR3aa: CASSSVPGQVNNEQFF

v_gene: TRBV5-6
j_gene: TRBJ2-3
CDR3aa: CATTFSATDTQYF

v_gene: TRBV7-8
j_gene: TRBJ1-2
CDR3aa: CASSGLRGPGGYTF

v_gene: TRBV27
j_gene: TRBJ2-1
CDR3aa: CASSFISGSSSYNEQFF

v_gene: TRBV5-1
j_gene: TRBJ2-1
CDR3aa: CASSFLAGGGNEQFF